These 5 T cell receptor beta chains were all obtained from the same sample, sequenced in a study of neurological immune-mediated disorders (dated by TCRdb to between 2018 and 2021). The method behind the library was 5' RACE. The instrument given in TCRdb is Illumina HiSeq 2500. TCRdb passed the public sequencing reads through fastp at Q25 and MiXCR, retaining productive beta sequences. Rows merge per CDR3 protein into single entries with the most common DNA and genes. This sample has roughly 56,000 distinct CDR3 sequences in its table, and over 9.5% of those were observed once. The ten largest account for around 1.9% of the sample. Source material: PBMCs. The receptor source for this set is a man aged 60 to 69 in good health.

This clonotype was seen repeatedly, ten times or more. The CDR3: CASRTGGLETQYF. In DNA, the CDR3 is TGTGCCAGCAGGACTGGGGGCTTGGAGACCCAGTACTTC. The chain recombines TRBV6-6 with TRBJ2-5; a weak D match, TRBD1 (6 bases). CDR1 is MNHNY and CDR2 is SVGAGI in the germline V gene (reference sequence). The V end lost 6 bases, the J end lost 5 bases, and 13 bases lay between the germline ends. This CDR3 is built from 13 residues.

On this clonotype itself: A much larger clone differs by one base, so this may be a read error. This chain uses TRBV12-3 or TRBV12-4 with TRBJ2-7; 9 bases are shared with TRBD1. The CDR3 is 14 residues long. V was clipped by 10 bases and J by 4 bases; unmatched bases: 11. This chain's CDR3 is CANRKQGAGYEQYF. The CDR3 region has the DNA TGTGCCAACAGAAAACAGGGGGCAGGGTACGAGCAGTACTTC.

Ten or more counts support this clonotype. The V and J genes are TRBV18 and TRBJ2-1, with 7 nucleotides matching TRBD1. This CDR3 has 11 residues. Germline assignment: CDR1 KGHSH and CDR2 LQKENI. The J segment lost 10 bases and the V segment lost 6 bases, leaving 3 bases of the junction unmatched. The CDR3 coding sequence is TGTGCCAGCTCCGGGACAGTCGAGCAGTTCTTC. Residues: CASSGTVEQFF.

This clonotype appeared once. J is TRBJ2-1 and V is TRBV20-1; TRBD2 matches at 8 bases. The CDR3 runs 16 residues. Trimming took 2 bases from V and 0 from J; bases not matched to a gene: 6. Germline assignment: CDR1 DFQATT and CDR2 SNEGSKA (reference sequence). CDR3 DNA: TGCAGTGCTAGATTCGTAGCGGGGAGCTCCTACAATGAGCAGTTCTTC. Residues: CSARFVAGSSYNEQFF.

This clonotype was recorded many times. The genes are TRBV20-1 and TRBJ1-2; the match to TRBD1 covers 7 bases. This CDR3 has 14 amino acids. CDR1 and CDR2 from the germline V gene are DFQATT and SNEGSKA (reference sequence). After removal of 3 bases from V and 6 bases from J, the junction contained 10 bases not matched to a gene. CDR3 bases: TGCAGTGCTAGCCCCCTACAGGGGAGGAATGGCTACACCTTC. This translates into CSASPLQGRNGYTF.